The clone carrying this TCR beta chain showed up just a few times. The source material, RNA transcripts, was used to amplify TCR beta CDR3 regions. HTBI primers drove first-round RT-PCR of the TCR CDR3. TCRdb re-called the multiplex PCR reads with MiXCR, one entry per CDR3 protein. Of hundreds of thousands of distinct CDR3 sequences listed, around 39% were seen once; the top ten hold approximately 8.7%. The data stem from a study of T cells in Graves' hyperthyroidism and ophthalmopathy. Study background: Initial diagnosis, before any treatment, was when peripheral blood was collected.

In germline, CDR1 is SEHNR, CDR2 FQNEAQ (reference sequence). This CDR3 contains 15 residues. The ends lost 2 bases at V and 8 bases at J; junction bases unmatched: 6. This sequence originates from a man aged 18 to 29 with Graves' hyperthyroidism. Sequencing used blood. The chain combines TRBV7-9 with TRBJ1-2; 12 bases are a match to TRBD1. CDR3 loop: CASSLRDRGLEGYTF. The CDR3 DNA follows: TGTGCCAGCAGCTTAAGGGACAGGGGGCTCGAAGGCTACACCTTC. Filled out from reference TRBV7-9 and TRBJ1-2, the complete variable domain reads DTGVSQNPRHKITKRGQNVTFRCDPISEHNRLYWYRQTLGQGPEFLTYFQNEAQLEKSRLLSDRFSAERPKGSFSTLEIQRTEQGDSAMYLCASSLRDRGLEGYTFGSGTRLTVV.